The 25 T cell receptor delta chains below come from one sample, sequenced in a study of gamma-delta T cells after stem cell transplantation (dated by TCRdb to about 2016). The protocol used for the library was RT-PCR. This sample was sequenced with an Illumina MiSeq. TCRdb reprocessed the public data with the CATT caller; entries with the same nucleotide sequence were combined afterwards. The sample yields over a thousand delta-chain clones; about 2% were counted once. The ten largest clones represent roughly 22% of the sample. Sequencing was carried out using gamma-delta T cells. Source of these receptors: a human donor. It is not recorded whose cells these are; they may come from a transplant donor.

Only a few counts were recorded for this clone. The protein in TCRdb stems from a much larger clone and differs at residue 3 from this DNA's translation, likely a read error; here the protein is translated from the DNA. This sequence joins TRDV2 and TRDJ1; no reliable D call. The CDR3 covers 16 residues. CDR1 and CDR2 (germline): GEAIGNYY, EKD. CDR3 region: CARDTAEAKYTDKLIF. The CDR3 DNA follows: TGTGCCCGTGACACCGCAGAGGCGAAGTACACCGATAAACTCATCTTT.

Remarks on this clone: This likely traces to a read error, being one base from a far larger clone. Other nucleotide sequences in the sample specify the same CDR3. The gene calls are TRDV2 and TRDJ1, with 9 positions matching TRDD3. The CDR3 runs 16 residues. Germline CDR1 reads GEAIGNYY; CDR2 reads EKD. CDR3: CACDTITGGHTDKLIF. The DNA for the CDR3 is TGTGCCTGCGACACCATTACTGGGGGACACACCGATAAACTCATCTTT.

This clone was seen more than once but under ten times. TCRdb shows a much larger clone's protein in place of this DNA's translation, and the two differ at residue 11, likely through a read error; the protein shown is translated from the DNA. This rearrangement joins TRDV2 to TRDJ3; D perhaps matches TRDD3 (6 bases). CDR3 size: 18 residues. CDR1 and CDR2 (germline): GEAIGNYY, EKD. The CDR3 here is CACDTVLGISCDTRQMFF. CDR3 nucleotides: TGTGCCTGTGACACCGTACTGGGAATCTCCTGTGACACCCGACAGATGTTTTTC.

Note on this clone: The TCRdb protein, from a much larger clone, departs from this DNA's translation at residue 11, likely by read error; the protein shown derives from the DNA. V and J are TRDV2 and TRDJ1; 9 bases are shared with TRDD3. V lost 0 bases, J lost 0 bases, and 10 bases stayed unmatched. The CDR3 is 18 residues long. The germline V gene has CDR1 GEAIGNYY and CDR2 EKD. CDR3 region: CACDTLMGIRRDTDKLIF. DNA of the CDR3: TGTGCCTGTGACACCCTGATGGGGATACGCAGGGACACCGATAAACTCATCTTT.

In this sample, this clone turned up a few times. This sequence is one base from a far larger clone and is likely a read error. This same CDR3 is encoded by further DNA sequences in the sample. CDR3 loop: CACDTSWGIRRGSDKLIF. CDR3 DNA: TGTGCCTGTGACACGTCGTGGGGGATACGCCGGGGGTCCGACAAACTCATCTTT. The V and J genes are TRDV2 and TRDJ1, with 11 bases aligning to TRDD3. The CDR3 runs 18 residues. Looked up from germline, CDR1 is GEAIGNYY and CDR2 is EKD.

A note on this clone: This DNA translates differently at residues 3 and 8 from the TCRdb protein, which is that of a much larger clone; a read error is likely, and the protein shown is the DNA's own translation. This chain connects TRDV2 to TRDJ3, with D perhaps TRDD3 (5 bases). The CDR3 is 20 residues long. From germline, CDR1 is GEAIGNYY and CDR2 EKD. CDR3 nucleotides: TGTGCCTATGACACCGTAGGTGAGGGATTGAGCTCCTGGGACACCCGACAGATGTTTTTC. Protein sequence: CAYDTVGEGLSSWDTRQMFF.

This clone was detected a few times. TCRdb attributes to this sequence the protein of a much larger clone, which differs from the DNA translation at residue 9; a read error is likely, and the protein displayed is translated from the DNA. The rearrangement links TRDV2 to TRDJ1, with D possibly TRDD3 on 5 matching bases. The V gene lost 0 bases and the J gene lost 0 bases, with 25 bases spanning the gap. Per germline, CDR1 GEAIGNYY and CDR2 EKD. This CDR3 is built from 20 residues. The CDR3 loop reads CACDTVRMADIFQDTDKLIF. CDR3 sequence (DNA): TGTGCCTGTGACACCGTACGGATGGCGGATATATTCCAGGACACCGATAAACTCATCTTT.

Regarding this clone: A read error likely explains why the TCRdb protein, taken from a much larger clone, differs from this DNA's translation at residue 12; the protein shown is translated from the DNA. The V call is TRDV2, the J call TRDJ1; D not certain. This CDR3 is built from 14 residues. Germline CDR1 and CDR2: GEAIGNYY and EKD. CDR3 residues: CACDTVGALDKPIF. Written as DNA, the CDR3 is TGTGCCTGTGACACCGTCGGGGCCCTCGATAAACCCATCTTT.

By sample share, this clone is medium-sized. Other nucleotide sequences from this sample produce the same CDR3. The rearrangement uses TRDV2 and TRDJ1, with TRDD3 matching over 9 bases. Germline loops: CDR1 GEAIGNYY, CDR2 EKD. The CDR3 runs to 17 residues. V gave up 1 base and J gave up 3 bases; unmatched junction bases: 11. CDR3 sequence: CACDTLGDSLRADKLIF. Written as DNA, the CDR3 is TGTGCCTGTGACACGCTGGGGGATTCTTTGCGAGCCGATAAACTCATCTTT.

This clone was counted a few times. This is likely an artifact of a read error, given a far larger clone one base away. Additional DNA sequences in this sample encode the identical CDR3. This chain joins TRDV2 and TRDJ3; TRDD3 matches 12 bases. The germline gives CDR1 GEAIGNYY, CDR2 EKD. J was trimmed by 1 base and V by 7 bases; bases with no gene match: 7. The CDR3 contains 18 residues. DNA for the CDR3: TGTGCCTGCGATTCTGGGGGATACGGATCCTGGGACACCCGACAGATGTTTTTC. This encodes CACDSGGYGSWDTRQMFF.

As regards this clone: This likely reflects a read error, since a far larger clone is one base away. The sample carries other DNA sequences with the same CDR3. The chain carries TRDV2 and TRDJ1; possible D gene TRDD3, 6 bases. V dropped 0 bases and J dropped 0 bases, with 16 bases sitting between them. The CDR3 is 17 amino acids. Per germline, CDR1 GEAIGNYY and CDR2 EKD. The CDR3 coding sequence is TGTGCCTGTGACACCGTCTGGGGCAACGAGTACACCGATAAACTCATCTTT. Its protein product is CACDTVWGNEYTDKLIF.

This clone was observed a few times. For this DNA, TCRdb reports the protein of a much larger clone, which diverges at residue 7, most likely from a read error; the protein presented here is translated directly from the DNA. This CDR3 reads CACDSWRIPTDKLIF. Here the CDR3 DNA reads TGTGCCTGCGATAGCTGGAGGATACCCACCGATAAACTCATCTTT. This sequence joins TRDV2 and TRDJ1, with D maybe TRDD3 (6 bases). The germline V and J ends were trimmed by 7 bases and 1 base, with 18 bases remaining between them. This CDR3 has 15 residues. Germline V gene lookup returns CDR1 GEAIGNYY and CDR2 EKD.

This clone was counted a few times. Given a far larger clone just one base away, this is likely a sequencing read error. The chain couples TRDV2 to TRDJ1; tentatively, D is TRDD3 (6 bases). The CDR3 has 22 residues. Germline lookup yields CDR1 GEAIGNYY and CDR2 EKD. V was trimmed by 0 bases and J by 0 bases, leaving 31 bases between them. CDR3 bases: TGTGCCTGTGACACCGTTTCTACGAAGCTAGTGGGGGGTGGAGGGTACACCGATAAACTCATCTTT. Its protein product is CACDTVSTKLVGGGGYTDKLIF.

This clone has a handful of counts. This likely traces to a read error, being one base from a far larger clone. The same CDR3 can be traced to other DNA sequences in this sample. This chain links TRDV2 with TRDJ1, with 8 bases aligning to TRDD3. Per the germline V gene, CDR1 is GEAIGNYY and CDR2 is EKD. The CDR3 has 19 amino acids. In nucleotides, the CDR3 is TGTGCCTGCGACACCGTAACTGGGGGCCAAGGGATGTACACCGATAAACTCATCTTT. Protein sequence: CACDTVTGGQGMYTDKLIF.

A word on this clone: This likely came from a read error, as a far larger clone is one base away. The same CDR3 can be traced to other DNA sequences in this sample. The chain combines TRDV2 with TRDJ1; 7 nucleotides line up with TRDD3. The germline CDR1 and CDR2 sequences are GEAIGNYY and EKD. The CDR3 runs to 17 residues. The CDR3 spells CACDTVAGGPRTDKLIF. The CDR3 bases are TGTGCCTGTGACACCGTGGCTGGGGGTCCGAGAACCGATAAGCTCATCTTT.

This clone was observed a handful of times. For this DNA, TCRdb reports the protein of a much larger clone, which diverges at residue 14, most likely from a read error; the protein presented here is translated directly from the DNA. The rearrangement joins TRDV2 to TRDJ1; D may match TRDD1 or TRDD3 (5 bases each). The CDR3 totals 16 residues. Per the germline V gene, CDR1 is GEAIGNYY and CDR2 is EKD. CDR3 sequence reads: CACDAIGIEMADKPIF. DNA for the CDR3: TGTGCCTGTGACGCTATAGGGATCGAAATGGCCGATAAACCCATCTTT.

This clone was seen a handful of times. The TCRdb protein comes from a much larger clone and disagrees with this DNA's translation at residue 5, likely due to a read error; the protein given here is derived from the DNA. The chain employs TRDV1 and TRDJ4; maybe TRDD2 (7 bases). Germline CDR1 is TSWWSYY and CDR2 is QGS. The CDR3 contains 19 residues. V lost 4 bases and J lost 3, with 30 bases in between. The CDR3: CALGGLTGSYGGGFGPLIF. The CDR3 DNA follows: TGTGCTCTTGGGGGACTAACAGGTTCCTACGGTGGGGGGTTCGGACCCCTGATCTTT.

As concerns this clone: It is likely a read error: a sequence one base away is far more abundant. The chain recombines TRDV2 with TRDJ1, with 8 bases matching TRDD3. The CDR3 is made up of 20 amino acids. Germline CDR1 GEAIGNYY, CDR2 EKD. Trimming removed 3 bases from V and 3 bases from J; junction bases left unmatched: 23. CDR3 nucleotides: TGTGCCTGTGACTCCCTATCTCCTGTACTGGGGGGTACGGGCGCCGATAAACTCATCTTT. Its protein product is CACDSLSPVLGGTGADKLIF.

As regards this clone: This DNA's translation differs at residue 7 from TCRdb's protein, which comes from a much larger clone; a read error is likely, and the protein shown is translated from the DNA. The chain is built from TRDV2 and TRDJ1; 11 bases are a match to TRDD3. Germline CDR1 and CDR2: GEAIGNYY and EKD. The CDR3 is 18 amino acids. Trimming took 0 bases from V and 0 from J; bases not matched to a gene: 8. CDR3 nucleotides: TGTGCCTGTGACACCGTTGCTGGGGGATACCCGTACACCGATAAACTCATCTTT. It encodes CACDTVAGGYPYTDKLIF.

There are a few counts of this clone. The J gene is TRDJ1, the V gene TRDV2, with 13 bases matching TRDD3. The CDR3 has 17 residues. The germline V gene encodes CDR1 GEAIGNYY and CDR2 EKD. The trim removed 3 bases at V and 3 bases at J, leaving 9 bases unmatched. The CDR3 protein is CACDPVLGDTGADKLIF. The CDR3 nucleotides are TGTGCCTGTGACCCTGTACTGGGGGATACGGGCGCCGATAAACTCATCTTT.

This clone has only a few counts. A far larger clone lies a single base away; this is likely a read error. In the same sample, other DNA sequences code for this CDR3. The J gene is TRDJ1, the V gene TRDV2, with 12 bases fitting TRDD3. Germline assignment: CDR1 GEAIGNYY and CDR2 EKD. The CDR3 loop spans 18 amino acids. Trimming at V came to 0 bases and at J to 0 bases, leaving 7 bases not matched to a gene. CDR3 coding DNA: TGTGCCTGTGACACCGTAACTGGGGGATACCCGTACACCGATAAACTCATCTTT. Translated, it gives CACDTVTGGYPYTDKLIF.

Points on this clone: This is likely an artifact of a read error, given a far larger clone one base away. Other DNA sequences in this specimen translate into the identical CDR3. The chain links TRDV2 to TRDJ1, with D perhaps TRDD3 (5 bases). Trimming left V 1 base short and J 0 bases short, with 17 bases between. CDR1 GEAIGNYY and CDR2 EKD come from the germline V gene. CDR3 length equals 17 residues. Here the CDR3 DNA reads TGTGCCTGTGACACTGGTGCGGGGGTCTTGTACACCGATAAACTCATCTTT. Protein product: CACDTGAGVLYTDKLIF.

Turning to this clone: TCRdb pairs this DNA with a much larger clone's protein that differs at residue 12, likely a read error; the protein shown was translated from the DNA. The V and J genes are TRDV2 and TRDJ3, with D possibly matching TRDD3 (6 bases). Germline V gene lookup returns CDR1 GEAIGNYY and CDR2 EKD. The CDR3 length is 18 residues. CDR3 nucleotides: TGTGCCTGTGACACCGTACTGGGAATCTCCTGGGGCACCCGACAGATGTTTTTC. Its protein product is CACDTVLGISWGTRQMFF.

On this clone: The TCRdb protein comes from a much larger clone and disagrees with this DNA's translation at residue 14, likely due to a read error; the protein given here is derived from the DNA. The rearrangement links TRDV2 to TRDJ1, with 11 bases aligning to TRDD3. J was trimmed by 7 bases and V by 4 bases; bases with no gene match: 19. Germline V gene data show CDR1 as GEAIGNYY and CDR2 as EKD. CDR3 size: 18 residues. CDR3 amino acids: CACEQLGDRGSAAGKLIF. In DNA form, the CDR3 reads TGTGCCTGTGAACAACTGGGGGATAGGGGGTCCGCCGCCGGTAAACTCATCTTT.

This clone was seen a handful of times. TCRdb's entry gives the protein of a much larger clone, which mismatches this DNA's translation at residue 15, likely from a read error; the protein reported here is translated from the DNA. The DNA of the CDR3 is TGTGCCTGTGACGAGCTGGGGGATACGCAGCGAAACGATAAATTCATCTTT. It codes for CACDELGDTQRNDKFIF. The V and J genes are TRDV2 and TRDJ1, with 12 bases fitting TRDD3. From germline, CDR1 is GEAIGNYY and CDR2 EKD. This CDR3 is built from 17 residues.